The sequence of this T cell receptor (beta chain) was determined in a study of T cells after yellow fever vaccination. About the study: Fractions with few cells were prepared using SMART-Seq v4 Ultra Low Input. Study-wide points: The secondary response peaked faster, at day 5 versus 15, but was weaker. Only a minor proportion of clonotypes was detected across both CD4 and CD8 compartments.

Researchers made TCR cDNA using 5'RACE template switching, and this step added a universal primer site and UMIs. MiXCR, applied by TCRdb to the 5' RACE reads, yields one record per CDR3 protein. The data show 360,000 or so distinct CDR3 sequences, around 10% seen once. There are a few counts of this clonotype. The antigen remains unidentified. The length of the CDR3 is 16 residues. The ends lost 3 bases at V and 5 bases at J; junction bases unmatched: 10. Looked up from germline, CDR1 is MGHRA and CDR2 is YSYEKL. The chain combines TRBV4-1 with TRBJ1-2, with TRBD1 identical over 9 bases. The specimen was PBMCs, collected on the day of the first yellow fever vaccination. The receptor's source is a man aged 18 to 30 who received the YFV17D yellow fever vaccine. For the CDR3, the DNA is TGCGCCAGCAGCCACACCTGGACAGGGGCAAGTTATGGCTACACCTTC. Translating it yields CASSHTWTGASYGYTF.